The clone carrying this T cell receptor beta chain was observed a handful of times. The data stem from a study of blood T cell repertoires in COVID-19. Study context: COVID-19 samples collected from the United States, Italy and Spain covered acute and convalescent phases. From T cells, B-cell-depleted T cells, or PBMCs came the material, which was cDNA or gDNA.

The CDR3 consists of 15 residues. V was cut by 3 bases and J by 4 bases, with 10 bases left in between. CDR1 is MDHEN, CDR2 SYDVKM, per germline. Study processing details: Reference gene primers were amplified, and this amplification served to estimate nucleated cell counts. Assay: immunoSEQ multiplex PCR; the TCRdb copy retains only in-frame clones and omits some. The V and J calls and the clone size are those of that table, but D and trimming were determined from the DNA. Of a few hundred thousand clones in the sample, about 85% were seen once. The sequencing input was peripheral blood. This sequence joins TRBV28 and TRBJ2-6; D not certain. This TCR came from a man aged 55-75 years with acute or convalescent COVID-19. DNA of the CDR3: TGTGCCAGCAGTTTGGTCTATACCGGGGCCAACGTCCTGACTTTC. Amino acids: CASSLVYTGANVLTF.